This entry concerns a single TCR beta chain. Trimming took 8 bases from V and 3 from J, leaving 17 bases between them. Germline V lookup: CDR1 MDHEN, CDR2 SYDVKM. CDR3 size: 14 residues. These data are taken from a study of cytotoxic CD8 clonotypes in ibrutinib-treated CLL. Libraries were prepared by immunoSEQ multiplex PCR; TCRdb keeps only in-frame clonotypes and omits some of them. The sample includes around 200,000 clones, over 65% of them seen just once. The source is a human donor with chronic lymphocytic leukemia. The rearrangement links TRBV28 to TRBJ2-7; D unclear. Specimen: PBMCs, collected after 12 months of ibrutinib treatment. The CDR3 loop is CASSEVGRVYEQYF. In nucleotides, the CDR3 is TGTGCCAGCTCTGAGGTGGGCCGGGTCTACGAGCAGTACTTC.